This T cell receptor beta chain was found in a study of blood T cell repertoires in COVID-19. Study at large: Specimens from acute and convalescent COVID-19 originated in the United States, Italy and Spain. The analysed material was cDNA or gDNA that came from T cells, B-cell-depleted T cells, or PBMCs.

Study processing details: Scientists estimated how many nucleated cells there were by amplifying reference gene primers. Using immunoSEQ multiplex PCR, the repertoire was profiled, and TCRdb retains in-frame clones only, with some absent. The V and J calls and clone size are taken from that table; D and trimming were inferred from the DNA. The data show approximately 88,000 clones, around nine tenths seen once. This CDR3 spans 12 amino acids. Trimming removed 6 bases from V and 11 bases from J; junction bases left unmatched: 0. Per germline, CDR1 MNHEY and CDR2 SVGAGI. The clonotype comes from a woman between 45 and 60 years old in a cohort sampled during active COVID-19. The sample taken for sequencing was peripheral blood. The chain joins TRBV6-5 to TRBJ2-2; 13 bases match TRBD2. DNA for the CDR3: TGTGCCAGCAGGGGACTAGCGGGAGAGCTGTTTTTT. It specifies CASRGLAGELFF.